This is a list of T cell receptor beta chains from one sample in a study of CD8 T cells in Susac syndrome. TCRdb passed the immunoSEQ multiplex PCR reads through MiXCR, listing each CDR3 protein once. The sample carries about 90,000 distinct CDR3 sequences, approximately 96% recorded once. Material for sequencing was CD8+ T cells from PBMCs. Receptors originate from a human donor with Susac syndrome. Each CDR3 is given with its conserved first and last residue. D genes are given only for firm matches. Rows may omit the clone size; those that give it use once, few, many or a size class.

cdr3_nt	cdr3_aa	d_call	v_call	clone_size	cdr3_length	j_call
TGTGCCAGCAGTGCAACGGGTCCGCGCGGGGAGCAGTACTTC	CASSATGPRGEQYF	NA	TRBV25-1	once	14	TRBJ2-7
TGTGCCAGCAGCTATTTGACGGACACCATATATTTT	CASSYLTDTIYF	NA	TRBV7-9	NA	12	TRBJ1-3
TGTGCCAGTAGTATGGGGCAGGAGGGAGAGACCCAGTACTTC	CASSMGQEGETQYF	NA	TRBV19	NA	14	TRBJ2-5
TGTGCCTGGAGTGGACGGAACAATCAGCCCCAGCATTTT	CAWSGRNNQPQHF	NA	TRBV30	NA	13	TRBJ1-5
TGTGCCAGCAGCTCCCTCGGAGGGCTGATGAACACTGAAGCTTTCTTT	CASSSLGGLMNTEAFF	NA	TRBV11-2	NA	16	TRBJ1-1
TGCAGTGCTACGGGGGGCGCGCGTGGCTACACCTTC	CSATGGARGYTF	NA	TRBV20-1	NA	12	TRBJ1-2
TGCAGTGCTAGAGAAAACAGGGGTTGGACTGAAGCTTTCTTT	CSARENRGWTEAFF	TRBD1	TRBV20-1	NA	14	TRBJ1-1
TGCAGTGCCGCCCGCCAGGGGTACCAAGAGACCCAGTACTTC	CSAARQGYQETQYF	NA	TRBV20-1	NA	14	TRBJ2-5
TGTGCCACCAGCAGCTACAATGGCTACACCTTC	CATSSYNGYTF	NA	TRBV15	NA	11	TRBJ1-2
TGTGCCACCAGTGACCGGACTGCAACGGGGGATGGTACGCAGTATTTT	CATSDRTATGDGTQYF	NA	TRBV24-1	NA	16	TRBJ2-3
TGTGCCAGCAGTTTAGACAGGGTGTATGGCTACACCTTC	CASSLDRVYGYTF	TRBD1	TRBV28	few	13	TRBJ1-2
TGTGCCTGGAGACCAACGGGAAAGAAAGTTGAAAAACTGTTTTTT	CAWRPTGKKVEKLFF	NA	TRBV30	NA	15	TRBJ1-4
TGCAGTGCTGAACCCCCCGGGGCAAGCACAGATACGCAGTATTTT	CSAEPPGASTDTQYF	NA	TRBV20-1	once	15	TRBJ2-3
TGCGCCAGCAGCCTGCGCGAAGATACGCAGTATTTT	CASSLREDTQYF	NA	TRBV4-1	NA	12	TRBJ2-3
TGTGCCAGCAGAGGGACCGGGAGCTCCTACGAGCAGTACTTC	CASRGTGSSYEQYF	NA	TRBV12-3/TRBV12-4	NA	14	TRBJ2-7
TGTGCCAGCACCCGGATGCCCAATTCACCCCTCCACTTT	CASTRMPNSPLHF	NA	TRBV5-6	NA	13	TRBJ1-6
TGTGCCAGCAGTCGATTAATGGACGACACTGAAGCTTTCTTT	CASSRLMDDTEAFF	NA	TRBV7-9	NA	14	TRBJ1-1
TGCAGCGTTGAAGATGGCGGCTACACCTTC	CSVEDGGYTF	NA	TRBV29-1	once	10	TRBJ1-2
TGTGCCATCACCGCGGCGGGACAGGGGACCAACACTGAAGCTTTCTTT	CAITAAGQGTNTEAFF	TRBD1	TRBV10-3	NA	16	TRBJ1-1
TGCAGTGCCCCCGAGCAGGACCAAGAGACCCAGTACTTC	CSAPEQDQETQYF	NA	TRBV20-1	NA	13	TRBJ2-5
TGTGCCAGCATGGGGGTCGAGCAGTACTTC	CASMGVEQYF	NA	TRBV2	NA	10	TRBJ2-7
TGCAGTGCTAGAGATCAAATTCGGGGCTATGGCTACACCTTC	CSARDQIRGYGYTF	NA	TRBV20-1	NA	14	TRBJ1-2